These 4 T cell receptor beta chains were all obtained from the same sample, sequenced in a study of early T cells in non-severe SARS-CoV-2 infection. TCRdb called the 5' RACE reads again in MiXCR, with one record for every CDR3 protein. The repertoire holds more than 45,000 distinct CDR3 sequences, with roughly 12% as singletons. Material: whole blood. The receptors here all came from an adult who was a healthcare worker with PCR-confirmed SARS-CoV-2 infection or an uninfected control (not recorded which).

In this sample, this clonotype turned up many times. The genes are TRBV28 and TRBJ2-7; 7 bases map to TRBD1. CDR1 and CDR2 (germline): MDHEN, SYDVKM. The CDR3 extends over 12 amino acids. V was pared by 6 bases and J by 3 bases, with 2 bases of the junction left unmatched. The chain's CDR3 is CASSRQGYEQYF. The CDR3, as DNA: TGTGCCAGCAGCAGACAGGGCTACGAGCAGTACTTC.

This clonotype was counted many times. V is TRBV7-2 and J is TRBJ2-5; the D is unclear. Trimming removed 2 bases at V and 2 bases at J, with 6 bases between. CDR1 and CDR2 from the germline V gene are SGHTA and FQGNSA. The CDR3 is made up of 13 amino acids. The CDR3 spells CASSLTPQETQYF. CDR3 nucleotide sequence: TGTGCCAGCAGCTTAACCCCGCAAGAGACCCAGTACTTC.

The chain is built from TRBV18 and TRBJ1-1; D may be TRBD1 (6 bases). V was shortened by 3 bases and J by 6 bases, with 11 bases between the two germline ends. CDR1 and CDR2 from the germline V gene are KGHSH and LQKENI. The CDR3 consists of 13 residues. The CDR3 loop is CASSPPGEAEAFF. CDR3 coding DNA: TGTGCCAGCTCACCCCCAGGGGAGGCTGAAGCTTTCTTT.

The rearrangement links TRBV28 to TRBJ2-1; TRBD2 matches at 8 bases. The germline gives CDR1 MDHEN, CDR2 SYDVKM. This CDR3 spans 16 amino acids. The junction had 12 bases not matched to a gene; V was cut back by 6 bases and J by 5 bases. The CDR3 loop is CASRTTLSGINNEQFF. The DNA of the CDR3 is TGTGCCAGCAGGACAACACTTAGCGGGATCAACAATGAGCAGTTCTTC.